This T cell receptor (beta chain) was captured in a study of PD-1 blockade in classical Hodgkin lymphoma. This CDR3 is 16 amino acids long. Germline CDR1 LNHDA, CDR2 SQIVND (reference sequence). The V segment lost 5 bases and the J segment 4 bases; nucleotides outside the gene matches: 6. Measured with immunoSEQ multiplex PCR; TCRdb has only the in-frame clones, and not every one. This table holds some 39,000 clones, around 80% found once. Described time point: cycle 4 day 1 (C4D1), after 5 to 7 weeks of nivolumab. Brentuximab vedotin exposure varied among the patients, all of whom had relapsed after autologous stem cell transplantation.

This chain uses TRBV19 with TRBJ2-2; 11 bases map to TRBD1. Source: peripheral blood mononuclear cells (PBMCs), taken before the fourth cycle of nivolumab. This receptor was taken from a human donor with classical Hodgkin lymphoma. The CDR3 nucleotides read TGTGCCAGTAGTCTCGGGACAGGGGGGATCACCGGGGAGCTGTTTTTT. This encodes CASSLGTGGITGELFF.